The 14 T cell receptor beta chains given below trace back to one sample, sequenced in a study of T cell responses to AZD1222 COVID-19 vaccine. Clones were sequenced by immunoSEQ multiplex PCR, and TCRdb holds only the in-frame ones, with some missing. The top ten clones hold approximately 1.8% of a sample with about 180,000 clones, about 89% of them seen once. The sample was peripheral blood, taken on day 0 of AZD1222 vaccination. Receptors originate from an adult in good health.

This clone has just one count. J is TRBJ1-1 and V is TRBV12-3 or TRBV12-4; no clear D gene. The CDR3 spans 13 residues. Trimming pared 6 bases from V and 4 bases from J, leaving 12 bases between. In nucleotides, the CDR3 is TGTGCCAGCAGCCTAGGGCATGGCACTGAAGCTTTCTTT. Its translation is CASSLGHGTEAFF.

The rearrangement uses TRBV5-4 and TRBJ2-7; 7 bases match TRBD1. The CDR3 extends over 14 amino acids. J lost 1 base, V lost 2 bases, and 3 bases had no gene match. Per the germline V gene, CDR1 is SGHNT and CDR2 is YYREEE (reference sequence). The DNA for the CDR3 is TGTGCCAGCAGCTTTGAACAGGGGTCCTACGAGCAGTACTTC. The encoded protein is CASSFEQGSYEQYF.

The chain employs TRBV3-1 (or the pseudogene TRBV3-2) and TRBJ2-1; D uncertain. The CDR3 runs 13 residues. Trimming stripped 0 bases from V and 10 bases from J, with 10 bases between. Germline V lookup: CDR1 LGHDT, CDR2 YNNKEL (reference sequence). CDR3 sequence: CASSQDNTWEQFF. DNA for the CDR3: TGTGCCAGCAGCCAAGATAACACGTGGGAGCAGTTCTTC.

This clone has only a few counts. The J gene is TRBJ1-2, the V gene TRBV5-6; no clear D gene. V lost 1 base and J 2 bases, leaving 12 bases between the germline ends. CDR3 length: 15 residues. From germline, CDR1 is SGHDT and CDR2 YYEEEE. This CDR3 reads CASSLFQTANYGYTF. The CDR3 coding sequence is TGTGCCAGCAGCTTGTTTCAAACCGCGAACTATGGCTACACCTTC. Supplemented by reference TRBV5-6 and TRBJ1-2, the full variable domain reads DAGVTQSPTHLIKTRGQQVTLRCSPKSGHDTVSWYQQALGQGPQFIFQYYEEEERQRGNFPDRFSGHQFPNYSSELNVNALLLGDSALYLCASSLFQTANYGYTFGSGTRLTVV.

This sequence joins TRBV6-5 and TRBJ2-1; possible D gene TRBD1, 6 bases. Germline V gives CDR1 MNHEY, CDR2 SVGAGI. The length of the CDR3 is 15 residues. The V and J ends lost 7 bases and 0 bases respectively, with 13 bases between them. The CDR3 is CASNRGGSSYNEQFF. DNA for the CDR3: TGTGCCAGCAACCGAGGGGGAAGCTCCTACAATGAGCAGTTCTTC.

In this sample, this clone turned up a few times. The V call is TRBV9, the J call TRBJ1-2; 8 bases line up with TRBD1. V trimming: 4 bases; J trimming: 2 bases; junction bases outside the gene matches: 4. Germline V lookup: CDR1 SGDLS, CDR2 YYNGEE. The CDR3 length is 14 residues. The CDR3 DNA reads as TGTGCCAGCAGCCTAGACAGGGGCAACTATGGCTACACCTTC. Translation gives CASSLDRGNYGYTF.

This chain joins TRBV14 and TRBJ2-1; no clear D gene. Germline-derived CDR1 and CDR2 are SGHDN and FVKESK. This CDR3 contains 14 residues. Trimming left V 0 bases short and J 9 bases short, with 12 bases between. The CDR3 spells CASSQESGGSEQFF. The DNA of the CDR3 is TGTGCCAGCAGCCAAGAGTCGGGCGGTAGTGAGCAGTTCTTC.

Notes on this clone: Additional DNA sequences in this sample encode the identical CDR3. This chain uses TRBV10-3 with TRBJ1-5; 8 bases fit TRBD1. The CDR3 loop spans 15 amino acids. The germline V gene encodes CDR1 ENHRY and CDR2 SYGVKD. J was trimmed by 2 bases and V by 2 bases; bases with no gene match: 2. The CDR3 loop is CAISEGQGGNQPQHF. CDR3 bases: TGTGCCATCAGTGAGGGACAGGGCGGCAATCAGCCCCAGCATTTT.

This chain connects TRBV3-1 (or the pseudogene TRBV3-2) to TRBJ1-5; 11 bases align to TRBD1. CDR3 length: 18 residues. V dropped 4 bases and J dropped 3; count of bases not matched to a gene: 11. Germline CDR1 and CDR2: LGHDT and YNNKEL (reference sequence). The CDR3 DNA follows: TGTGCCAGCAGCCGAACCCCCGGGACAGGGGGTTTCAATCAGCCCCAGCATTTT. This encodes CASSRTPGTGGFNQPQHF.

The V gene is TRBV5-6, the J gene TRBJ2-3; TRBD2 matches 11 bases. The V segment lost 0 bases and the J segment 4 bases; nucleotides outside the gene matches: 7. Per germline, CDR1 SGHDT and CDR2 YYEEEE. This CDR3 is 17 amino acids long. CDR3 bases: TGTGCCAGCAGCTTGGAACGAACTAGCGGGGGAGCAGATACGCAGTATTTT. The encoded protein is CASSLERTSGGADTQYF.

This clone is a singleton in its sample. V usage is TRBV6-6 and J usage is TRBJ1-1; the D is unclear. The CDR3 runs to 12 residues. The ends were cut back, 7 bases at V and 4 bases at J, with 10 bases in the middle. Per the germline V gene, CDR1 is MNHNY and CDR2 is SVGAGI (reference sequence). The CDR3 loop is CASTDVGTEAFF. For the CDR3, the DNA is TGTGCCAGCACGGATGTAGGCACTGAAGCTTTCTTT.

This rearrangement joins TRBV11-2 to TRBJ2-6; maybe TRBD1 (6 bases). Per germline, CDR1 SGHAT and CDR2 FQNNGV. This CDR3 spans 17 amino acids. Trimming stripped 2 bases from V and 3 bases from J, with 14 bases between. The CDR3 DNA follows: TGTGCCAGCAGCTTACTCGAAGGGGGATTTGGGGCCAACGTCCTGACTTTC. This encodes CASSLLEGGFGANVLTF. Complete variable domain (other parts from reference TRBV11-2 and TRBJ2-6): EAGVAQSPRYKIIEKRQSVAFWCNPISGHATLYWYQQILGQGPKLLIQFQNNGVVDDSQLPKDRFSAERLKGVDSTLKIQPAKLEDSAVYLCASSLLEGGFGANVLTFGAGSRLTVL.

V usage is TRBV2 and J usage is TRBJ2-1, with 8 bases aligning to TRBD2. Germline CDR1 reads SNHLY; CDR2 reads FYNNEI. Losses at the gene ends were 2 bases for V and 4 bases for J; bases not matched to a gene: 4. The CDR3 runs to 15 residues. CDR3 nucleotide sequence: TGTGCCAGCAGTGAACAGGCTAGCGGGTACAATGAGCAGTTCTTC. This encodes CASSEQASGYNEQFF.

The chain links TRBV25-1 to TRBJ1-6; 8 bases map to TRBD1. Germline V gene sequence: CDR1 MGHDK, CDR2 SYGVNS. CDR3 length: 14 residues. J lost 9 bases, V lost 6 bases, and 7 bases had no gene match. The DNA for the CDR3 is TGTGCCAGCAGATTAGGACAGGGAGTTTCACCCCTCCACTTT. It yields the protein CASRLGQGVSPLHF.